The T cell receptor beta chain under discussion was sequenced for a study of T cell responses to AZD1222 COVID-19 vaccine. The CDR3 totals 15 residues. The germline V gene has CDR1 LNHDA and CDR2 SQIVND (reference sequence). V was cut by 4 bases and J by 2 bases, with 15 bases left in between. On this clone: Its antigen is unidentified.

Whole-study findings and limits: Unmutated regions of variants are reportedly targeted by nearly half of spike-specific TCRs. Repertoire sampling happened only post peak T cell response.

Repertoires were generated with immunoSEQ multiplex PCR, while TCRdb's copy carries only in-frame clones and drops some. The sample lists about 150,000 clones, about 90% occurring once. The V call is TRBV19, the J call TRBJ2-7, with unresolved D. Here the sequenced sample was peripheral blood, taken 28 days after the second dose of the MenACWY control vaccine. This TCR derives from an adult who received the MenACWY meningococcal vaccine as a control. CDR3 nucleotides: TGTGCCAGTAGTACCCGGACGGACGGACCCTACGAGCAGTACTTC. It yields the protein CASSTRTDGPYEQYF.